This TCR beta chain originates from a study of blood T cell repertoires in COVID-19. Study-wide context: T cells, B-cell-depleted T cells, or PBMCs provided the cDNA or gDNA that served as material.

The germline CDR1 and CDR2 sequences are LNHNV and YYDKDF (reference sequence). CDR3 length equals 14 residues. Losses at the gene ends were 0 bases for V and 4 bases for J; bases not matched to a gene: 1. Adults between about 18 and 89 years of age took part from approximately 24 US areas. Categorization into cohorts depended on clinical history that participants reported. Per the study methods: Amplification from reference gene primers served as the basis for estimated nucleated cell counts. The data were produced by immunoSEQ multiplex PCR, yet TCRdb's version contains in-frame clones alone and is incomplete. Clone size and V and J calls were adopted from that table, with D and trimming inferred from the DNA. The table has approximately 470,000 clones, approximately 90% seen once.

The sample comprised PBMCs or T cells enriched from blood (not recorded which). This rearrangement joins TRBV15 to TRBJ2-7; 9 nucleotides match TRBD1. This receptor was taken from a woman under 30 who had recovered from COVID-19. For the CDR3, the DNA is TGTGCCACCAGCAGAGAGGGACAGGGATACGAGCAGTACTTC. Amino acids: CATSREGQGYEQYF.